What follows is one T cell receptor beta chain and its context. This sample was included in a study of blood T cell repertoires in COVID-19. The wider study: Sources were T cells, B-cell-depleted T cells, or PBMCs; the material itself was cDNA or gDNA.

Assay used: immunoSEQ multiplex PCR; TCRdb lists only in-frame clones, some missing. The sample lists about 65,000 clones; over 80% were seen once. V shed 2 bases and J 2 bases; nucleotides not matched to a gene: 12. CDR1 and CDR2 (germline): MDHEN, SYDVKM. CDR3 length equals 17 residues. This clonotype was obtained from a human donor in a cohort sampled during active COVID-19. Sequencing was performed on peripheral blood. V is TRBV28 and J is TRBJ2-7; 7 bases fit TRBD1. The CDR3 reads CASSLGGKGGLPYEQYF. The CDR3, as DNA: TGTGCCAGCAGTTTAGGGGGCAAAGGGGGCCTCCCCTACGAGCAGTACTTC.